This is a list of T cell receptor beta chains from one sample in a study of T cell responses to AZD1222 COVID-19 vaccine. Assay: immunoSEQ multiplex PCR; the TCRdb copy retains only in-frame clones and omits some. The sample includes under 150,000 clones, more than 85% seen only once; the top ten take 2.5% to 4%. Source: peripheral blood, taken on day 0 of AZD1222 vaccination. The receptors here all came from an adult in good health. Each CDR3 is given with its conserved first and last residue.

j_gene: TRBJ1-4; v_gene: TRBV19; len: 13; CDR3aa: CASSIYSNEKLFF
j_gene: TRBJ1-2; v_gene: TRBV28; len: 16; CDR3aa: CASSLLAEGGLYGYTF
j_gene: TRBJ1-1; v_gene: TRBV27; len: 15; CDR3aa: CASSWAGRPNTEAFF
j_gene: TRBJ1-2; v_gene: TRBV28; len: 17; CDR3aa: CASNDRGAFNTNYGYTF
j_gene: TRBJ1-4; v_gene: TRBV13; len: 18; CDR3aa: CASSSSTLGTGFNEKLFF
j_gene: TRBJ2-7; v_gene: TRBV7-6; len: 15; CDR3aa: CASSLVPGHLYEQYF
j_gene: TRBJ2-2; v_gene: TRBV25-1; len: 13; CDR3aa: CASSTQSAGELFF
j_gene: TRBJ1-2; v_gene: TRBV6-2/TRBV6-3; len: 13; CDR3aa: CASSYVQFIGYTF
j_gene: TRBJ1-6; v_gene: TRBV5-1; len: 16; CDR3aa: CASSLAGQGFGSPLHF
j_gene: TRBJ1-4; v_gene: TRBV28; len: 15; CDR3aa: CASRGQGALNEKLFF
j_gene: TRBJ2-1; v_gene: TRBV29-1; len: 14; CDR3aa: CSILAGGLSGEQFF
j_gene: TRBJ1-5; v_gene: TRBV19; len: 13; CDR3aa: CASSDIEDQPQHF
j_gene: TRBJ1-2; v_gene: TRBV28; len: 14; CDR3aa: CASSPHLGVHGYTF
j_gene: TRBJ2-3; v_gene: TRBV6-1; len: 16; CDR3aa: CASSEVAGVYTDTQYF
j_gene: TRBJ2-2; v_gene: TRBV11-2; len: 14; CDR3aa: CASSLESGAGELFF
j_gene: TRBJ1-2; v_gene: TRBV28; len: 12; CDR3aa: CASRGTGHGYTF
j_gene: TRBJ2-7; v_gene: TRBV6-5; len: 15; CDR3aa: CASSSFGQGANEQYF
j_gene: TRBJ2-2; v_gene: TRBV3-1/TRBV3-2; len: 18; CDR3aa: CASSQDILGSRNTGELFF
j_gene: TRBJ1-2; v_gene: TRBV19; len: 14; CDR3aa: CASSMLDFGNGYTF
j_gene: TRBJ2-7; v_gene: TRBV7-9; len: 11; CDR3aa: CASSSDRVEYF
j_gene: TRBJ2-3; v_gene: TRBV2; len: 16; CDR3aa: CASSEDYFTPTDTQYF
j_gene: TRBJ2-1; v_gene: TRBV2; len: 15; CDR3aa: CASASDGRRSNEQFF
j_gene: TRBJ2-2; v_gene: TRBV2; len: 15; CDR3aa: CASSESLTYTGELFF
j_gene: TRBJ2-3; v_gene: TRBV7-9; len: 16; CDR3aa: CASSWNLAGELDTQYF
j_gene: TRBJ1-1; v_gene: TRBV10-2; len: 13; CDR3aa: CASTPGGRTEAFF
j_gene: TRBJ1-1; v_gene: TRBV29-1; len: 13; CDR3aa: CSGSTGGGTEAFF